The TCR beta chain described here comes from a study of blood T cell repertoires in COVID-19 (dated by TCRdb to the early 2020s). Regarding the study in general: Samples from collaborators originated in the United States, Italy and Spain and spanned both the acute and convalescent phases of COVID-19. Deeply sampled blood TCRbeta repertoires from subjects exposed to, actively infected with, or recovered from COVID-19 were included in the dataset. Where HLA class I and class II types were available, the types were taken from metadata supplied by the sample provider, not from assay-based typing. The prospective study material was composed of cDNA or gDNA derived from T cells, B-cell-depleted T cells, or PBMCs. The samples were drawn from the first 160 participants of the ongoing ImmuneRACE study and from more than 1,000 subjects provided by 6 global collaborators. A freely available public database, intended as a resource for researchers studying the immune response to SARS-CoV-2, is where the repertoires were released. A de-identified subject ID, COVID-19 status, age in years and sex were almost always included in the sample metadata. Here is what the overall study found, with its caveats: The quantity of clinical and demographic metadata differed by source and by participant and was supplied without curation.

Each collaborating institution followed its own protocols to collect whole blood in K2EDTA tubes. For TCRbeta analysis, collaborators shipped samples as frozen whole blood, isolated PBMCs, or DNA extracted from either of those sample types. TCRbeta CDR3 regions were amplified from genomic DNA using the immunoSEQ Assay, a bias-controlled multiplex PCR. Turning to the authors' computational methods: Nucleated cell counts per sample were estimated from amplification of reference gene primers within the assay. To quantify the absolute abundance of each unique TCRbeta CDR3 rearrangement, sequence reads were collapsed and filtered. For each sample, productive Simpson clonality was calculated as the square root of Simpson's diversity index over productive rearrangements. TCRdb retrieved this table from immuneACCESS and kept in-frame rearrangements only. Not all clones are present; in checked studies, unresolved V genes account for under half, and no reason is known for the remainder. For V, J and clone size, that table is used; D and trimming come from the DNA. The sample includes about 200,000 clones, with more than 70% observed a single time. The top ten hold roughly 1.6% of the sample.

As regards this clone: It has no known antigen specificity. Per-base qualities were not stored, and no clone one base away is much larger.

The CDR3 goes from the cysteine to the phenylalanine over 14 residues. Of all the DNA, just the CDR3 is kept, 42 bases in frame from base 1. Based on the germline V gene, the CDR1 and CDR2 sequences are SGDLS and YYNGEE. Deletion took 3 bases off V and 0 bases off J, with a span of 8 bases between the germline ends. Sequencing was carried out using peripheral blood. The sequence links TRBV9 to TRBJ2-3; 6 matching bases give a weak D call of TRBD1. The source of this sequence is a man aged 18 to 30 with active or convalescent COVID-19. The bases are TGTGCCAGCAGCGGACAGGTTAGCACAGATACGCAGTATTTT. This encodes CASSGQVSTDTQYF.